Below, 15 T cell receptor beta chains from the same sample are listed, as sequenced in a study of blood T cell repertoires in COVID-19 (dated by TCRdb to the early 2020s). The library was made by the immunoSEQ multiplex PCR assay. TCRdb mirrors the immuneACCESS table, restricted to in-frame sequences. Some clones are absent from its copies; in checked studies, under half trace to an unresolved V gene, and the reason for the others is unknown. This sample is represented by nearly 250,000 clones; 85% of them were singletons. The top ten clones comprise approximately 8.2% of the sample. Material for sequencing was PBMCs or T cells enriched from blood (not recorded which). The receptors come from a woman aged 50 to 60 with acute COVID-19.

J is TRBJ1-1 and V is TRBV11-2; 7 bases line up with TRBD1. V shed 5 bases, J shed 12 bases, and the junction held 12 bases outside the gene matches. CDR1 SGHAT and CDR2 FQNNGV come from the germline V gene. The CDR3 sequence is 13 residues long. The CDR3 protein is CASSPRGDPKTFF. CDR3 coding DNA: TGTGCCAGCAGCCCCAGGGGGGACCCGAAGACTTTCTTT.

This clone showed up just a few times. The CDR3 region has the DNA TGTGCCAGCAGCTTAGAGGGACAGGGGAACACTGAAGCTTTCTTT. Translated, it gives CASSLEGQGNTEAFF. This chain links TRBV11-2 with TRBJ1-1; TRBD1 agrees at 9 bases. Trimming took 0 bases from V and 1 from J; bases not matched to a gene: 0. CDR1 SGHAT and CDR2 FQNNGV come from the germline V gene. CDR3 length equals 15 residues. Full variable domain (remainder filled in from reference TRBV11-2 and TRBJ1-1): EAGVAQSPRYKIIEKRQSVAFWCNPISGHATLYWYQQILGQGPKLLIQFQNNGVVDDSQLPKDRFSAERLKGVDSTLKIQPAKLEDSAVYLCASSLEGQGNTEAFFGQGTRLTVV.

This clone was found once. V gene TRBV2 combines with J gene TRBJ2-1; 14 bases are a match to TRBD2. In germline, CDR1 is SNHLY, CDR2 FYNNEI. V trimming: 1 base; J trimming: 1 base; junction bases outside the gene matches: 6. The CDR3 loop spans 19 amino acids. The CDR3, as DNA: TGTGCCAGCAGTGAAGGGCGACTAGCGGGGGGGATGTCCTACAATGAGCAGTTCTTC. Translated, it gives CASSEGRLAGGMSYNEQFF.

This clone was seen repeatedly, ten times or more. This chain joins TRBV19 and TRBJ1-1; D unresolved. Trimming shortened V by 4 bases and J by 2 bases, and 11 bases separated the two germline ends. The CDR3 is 14 residues long. Germline CDR1 is LNHDA and CDR2 is SQIVND (reference sequence). The CDR3 sequence: CASSTLGANTEAFF. CDR3 in DNA: TGTGCCAGTAGTACCCTAGGTGCCAACACTGAAGCTTTCTTT.

This chain uses TRBV6-1 with TRBJ1-2; D may be TRBD1 (6 bases). The CDR3 spans 15 residues. The V gene lost 2 bases and the J gene lost 2 bases, with 12 bases spanning the gap. Germline V gene data show CDR1 as MNHNS and CDR2 as SASEGT. The CDR3 sequence is CASSETQTGNYGYTF. For the CDR3, the DNA is TGTGCCAGCAGTGAAACACAGACAGGCAACTATGGCTACACCTTC.

J is TRBJ2-4 and V is TRBV11-3; TRBD1 might be the D (6 bases). V was shortened by 8 bases and J by 8 bases, with 10 bases between the two germline ends. This CDR3 contains 11 residues. Germline V lookup: CDR1 SGHNT, CDR2 YENEEA. DNA of the CDR3: TGTGCCAGCTCGAGGGGGTACATTCAGTACTTC. It specifies CASSRGYIQYF.

This clone was seen a single time. The V and J genes are TRBV29-1 and TRBJ1-1; D is uncertain. The germline CDR1 and CDR2 sequences are SQVTM and ANQGSEA. The V end lost 7 bases, the J end lost 9 bases, and 24 bases lay between the germline ends. The CDR3 covers 14 residues. The DNA for the CDR3 is TGCAGCGCTACGGTGGTACCTCTGACTGTAAAAGCTTTCTTT. It translates to CSATVVPLTVKAFF.

The chain links TRBV4-3 to TRBJ2-7; unclear D gene. The CDR3 spans 15 residues. The germline V gene encodes CDR1 LGHNA and CDR2 YSLEER. Trimming took off 0 bases at V and 2 bases at J, with 11 bases between the two ends. The CDR3 loop reads CASSQDLAATYEQYF. CDR3 sequence (DNA): TGCGCCAGCAGCCAAGATCTCGCAGCGACCTACGAGCAGTACTTC.

The V and J genes are TRBV12-3 or TRBV12-4 and TRBJ1-2, with 7 bases aligning to TRBD1. The V gene end was trimmed by 6 bases and the J gene end by 4 bases; junction bases not matched to a gene: 5. This CDR3 comprises 13 residues. CDR3 coding DNA: TGTGCCAGCAGCCCCGACAGGGTCTATGGCTACACCTTC. Residues: CASSPDRVYGYTF.

This chain joins TRBV18 and TRBJ1-1; the D is unclear. V gave up 5 bases and J gave up 2 bases, with 18 bases separating them. Per germline, CDR1 KGHSH and CDR2 LQKENI. The CDR3 runs to 16 residues. The CDR3 reads CASSREITALNTEAFF. CDR3 DNA sequence: TGTGCCAGCTCAAGGGAGATAACAGCCCTAAACACTGAAGCTTTCTTT.

The genes are TRBV6-5 and TRBJ2-7; 7 bases line up with TRBD1. This CDR3 region has 15 residues. V trimming: 6 bases; J trimming: 3 bases; junction bases outside the gene matches: 11. Germline V gene data show CDR1 as MNHEY and CDR2 as SVGAGI. The CDR3 spells CASRGSGGHLYEQYF. The DNA for the CDR3 is TGTGCCAGCAGAGGTTCAGGGGGACACCTCTACGAGCAGTACTTC.

The V gene is TRBV30, the J gene TRBJ2-1; D possibly corresponds to TRBD1 (6 bases). The CDR3 extends over 15 amino acids. CDR1 is GTSNPN, CDR2 SVGIG, per germline (reference sequence). Trimming shortened V by 3 bases and J by 6 bases, and 18 bases separated the two germline ends. The CDR3 nucleotides are TGTGCCTGGAGCGGACTTGCAGGGGTGGTCAATGAGCAGTTCTTC. It yields the protein CAWSGLAGVVNEQFF.

V and J are TRBV19 and TRBJ1-1; D is undetermined. CDR1 is LNHDA, CDR2 SQIVND, per germline (reference sequence). The CDR3 runs to 14 residues. V was clipped by 7 bases and J by 4 bases, with 16 bases between them. DNA of the CDR3: TGTGCCAGTACAGATCCGGGGTTTGGCACTGAAGCTTTCTTT. This sequence encodes CASTDPGFGTEAFF.

The chain employs TRBV14 and TRBJ1-2; the D is unclear. The V and J ends lost 0 bases and 4 bases respectively, with 12 bases between them. Per germline, CDR1 SGHDN and CDR2 FVKESK. The CDR3 has 15 amino acids. DNA for the CDR3: TGTGCCAGCAGCCAAGATCGGATAGGGAGCTATGGCTACACCTTC. Its translation: CASSQDRIGSYGYTF. The full variable domain, completed using reference TRBV14 and TRBJ1-2, is EAGVTQFPSHSVIEKGQTVTLRCDPISGHDNLYWYRRVMGKEIKFLLHFVKESKQDESGMPNNRFLAERTGGTYSTLKVQPAELEDSGVYFCASSQDRIGSYGYTFGSGTRLTVV.

The CDR3, as DNA: TGTGCCAGCGTATCGACAGCGAACTATGGCTACACCTTC. Amino acids: CASVSTANYGYTF. The chain joins TRBV7-9 to TRBJ1-2; TRBD1 might be the D (5 bases). Germline V gene lookup returns CDR1 SEHNR and CDR2 FQNEAQ (reference sequence). Trimming pared 8 bases from V and 2 bases from J, leaving 12 bases between. The CDR3 has 13 amino acids.